The 19 T cell receptor beta chains given below trace back to one sample, sequenced in a study of cytomegalovirus exposure and HLA in healthy donors. The PCR made use of 60 Vbeta and 13 Jbeta primers. Produced via immunoSEQ multiplex PCR; TCRdb's table is partial and in-frame only. The sample totals some 110,000 clones. Sequencing input: PBMCs. These receptors were collected from a man in his thirties or forties in good health and CMV-seronegative.

The gene calls are TRBV7-9 and TRBJ1-2, with TRBD1 identical over 8 bases. The CDR3 spans 14 residues. V lost 5 bases to trimming and J lost 4 bases; unmatched junction nucleotides: 6. Germline V gene lookup returns CDR1 SEHNR and CDR2 FQNEAQ (reference sequence). This chain's CDR3 is CASSPQGASYGYTF. CDR3 in DNA: TGTGCCAGCAGCCCTCAGGGGGCGAGCTATGGCTACACCTTC.

J is TRBJ2-1 and V is TRBV7-6; a possible D gene is TRBD2 (6 bases). The germline V and J ends were trimmed by 1 base and 2 bases, with 12 bases remaining between them. The CDR3 is 16 residues long. Germline V lookup: CDR1 SGHVS, CDR2 FNYEAQ. The CDR3 sequence: CASSLVGTVAYNEQFF. The CDR3 DNA reads as TGTGCCAGCAGCTTAGTCGGGACTGTGGCCTACAATGAGCAGTTCTTC.

The gene calls are TRBV5-4 and TRBJ2-3; 11 bases are a match to TRBD2. CDR3 size: 16 residues. CDR1 is SGHNT, CDR2 YYREEE, per germline (reference sequence). The junction had 7 bases not matched to a gene; V was cut back by 4 bases and J by 3 bases. In DNA, the CDR3 is TGTGCCAGCAGCCCCCTAGCGGGAGGTTTGACAGATACGCAGTATTTT. Translating it yields CASSPLAGGLTDTQYF.

The genes are TRBV7-8 and TRBJ1-5, with D possibly matching TRBD1 (5 bases). Trimming left V 2 bases short and J 5 bases short, with 16 bases between. CDR3 size: 16 residues. Germline CDR1 SGHVS, CDR2 FQNEAQ. The CDR3 here is CASSLYSGLPDQPQHF. In DNA, the CDR3 is TGTGCCAGCAGCTTATACTCGGGACTCCCGGATCAGCCCCAGCATTTT.

The chain employs TRBV6-5 and TRBJ1-2; D remains unclear. CDR3 length: 13 residues. Germline lookup yields CDR1 MNHEY and CDR2 SVGAGI. Trimming removed 5 bases at V and 5 bases at J, with 12 bases between. As DNA, the CDR3 is TGTGCCAGCAGTCCCTTAAGGGAGTATGGCTACACCTTC. Translated: CASSPLREYGYTF.

The J gene is TRBJ1-2, the V gene TRBV30; D unresolved. V was cut by 4 bases and J by 1 base, with 16 bases left in between. CDR1 and CDR2 (germline): GTSNPN, SVGIG (reference sequence). This CDR3 is built from 15 residues. CDR3 region: CAWIKAPPINYGYTF. CDR3 sequence (DNA): TGTGCCTGGATTAAAGCACCCCCCATTAACTATGGCTACACCTTC.

The rearrangement joins TRBV18 to TRBJ2-4; D unresolved. Trimming shortened V by 2 bases and J by 2 bases, and 13 bases separated the two germline ends. Germline V gene sequence: CDR1 KGHSH, CDR2 LQKENI. The CDR3 has 16 amino acids. In DNA form, the CDR3 reads TGTGCCAGCTCACCAGTCACATCCATGACCAAAAACATTCAGTACTTC. Translated, it gives CASSPVTSMTKNIQYF. Variable domain in full (rest from reference TRBV18 and TRBJ2-4): NAGVMQNPRHLVRRRGQEARLRCSPMKGHSHVYWYRQLPEEGLKFMVYLQKENIIDESGMPKERFSAEFPKEGPSILRIQQVVRGDSAAYFCASSPVTSMTKNIQYFGAGTRLSVL.

The chain combines TRBV7-3 with TRBJ2-1, with TRBD1 matching 9 bases. The CDR3 runs 14 residues. V trimming: 3 bases; J trimming: 6 bases; junction bases outside the gene matches: 3. The germline V gene has CDR1 SGHTA and CDR2 FQGTGA. CDR3 protein: CASSFDRGSNEQFF. The CDR3 nucleotides are TGTGCCAGCAGCTTCGACAGGGGGTCCAATGAGCAGTTCTTC. Combining the CDR3 with reference TRBV7-3 and TRBJ2-1 gives the whole variable domain GAGVSQTPSNKVTEKGKYVELRCDPISGHTALYWYRQSLGQGPEFLIYFQGTGAADDSGLPNDRFFAVRPEGSVSTLKIQRTERGDSAVYLCASSFDRGSNEQFFGPGTRLTVL.

The rearrangement links TRBV9 to TRBJ1-1; D unclear. This CDR3 region has 15 residues. In germline, CDR1 is SGDLS, CDR2 YYNGEE. V was pared by 0 bases and J by 0 bases, with 9 bases between. CDR3 sequence (DNA): TGTGCCAGCAGCGTAGGGGAGGAGCTGAACACTGAAGCTTTCTTT. Its protein is CASSVGEELNTEAFF.

The chain couples TRBV21-1 to TRBJ1-4. TRBV21-1 is deemed a pseudogene. This CDR3 is 15 amino acids long. The CDR3 protein is CASTQGRVGREKLFF. The CDR3 nucleotides read TGTGCCAGCACCCAAGGGAGGGTTGGCCGTGAAAAACTGTTTTTT.

The chain has TRBV9 and TRBJ2-1; the match to TRBD2 covers 12 bases. Germline V gives CDR1 SGDLS, CDR2 YYNGEE. V gave up 4 bases and J gave up 9 bases; unmatched junction bases: 14. This CDR3 is built from 17 residues. The CDR3 loop reads CASSPSGLAGGQGEQFF. CDR3 DNA sequence: TGTGCCAGCAGCCCCAGTGGGCTAGCGGGAGGGCAGGGTGAGCAGTTCTTC. Drawing the rest from reference TRBV9 and TRBJ2-1, the complete variable domain is DSGVTQTPKHLITATGQRVTLRCSPRSGDLSVYWYQQSLDQGLQFLIQYYNGEERAKGNILERFSAQQFPDLHSELNLSSLELGDSALYFCASSPSGLAGGQGEQFFGPGTRLTVL.

The CDR3 DNA reads as TGTGCCAGCTCCCCCGGGACAGGGTACGACGAGCAGTACTTC. This translates into CASSPGTGYDEQYF. This chain uses TRBV27 with TRBJ2-7, with 9 bases identical to TRBD1. The CDR3 runs 14 residues. Trimming took 8 bases from V and 5 from J; bases not matched to a gene: 10. CDR1 is MNHEY and CDR2 is SMNVEV in the germline V gene (reference sequence).

The V and J genes are TRBV7-6 and TRBJ2-3; TRBD2 agrees at 8 bases. Germline-derived CDR1 and CDR2 are SGHVS and FNYEAQ. J lost 0 bases, V lost 1 base, and 3 bases had no gene match. This CDR3 region has 16 residues. The CDR3 DNA reads as TGTGCCAGCAGCTTAGACGCTAGCGGGAGCACAGATACGCAGTATTTT. Amino acid sequence: CASSLDASGSTDTQYF.

The gene calls are TRBV7-8 and TRBJ2-5, with D possibly matching TRBD2 (5 bases). Germline CDR1 is SGHVS and CDR2 is FQNEAQ. The CDR3 loop spans 17 amino acids. Between the trimmed V and J ends, which lost 5 bases and 5 bases, there was a span of 24 bases. Written as DNA, the CDR3 is TGTGCCAGCAGCACGCTTCGATTTCGGGGAATGGGGGAGACCCAGTACTTC. Translation: CASSTLRFRGMGETQYF.

This chain links TRBV5-5 with TRBJ2-5; D gene uncertain. V shed 0 bases and J shed 5 bases, with 8 bases lying between them. The CDR3 has 13 amino acids. CDR1 is SGHKS, CDR2 YYEKEE, per germline (reference sequence). The CDR3 protein is CASSLGRIETQYF. CDR3 coding DNA: TGTGCCAGCAGCTTGGGCAGGATCGAGACCCAGTACTTC. Variable domain in full (rest from reference TRBV5-5 and TRBJ2-5): DAGVTQSPTHLIKTRGQQVTLRCSPISGHKSVSWYQQVLGQGPQFIFQYYEKEERGRGNFPDRFSARQFPNYSSELNVNALLLGDSALYLCASSLGRIETQYFGPGTRLLVL.

In DNA form, the CDR3 reads TGTGCCAGCAGCCCGCCTCCCTCAGGGGCTAACTATGGCTACACCTTC. This translates into CASSPPPSGANYGYTF. This rearrangement joins TRBV7-9 to TRBJ1-2, with D perhaps matching TRBD1 (6 bases). The CDR3 covers 16 residues. Germline assignment: CDR1 SEHNR and CDR2 FQNEAQ (reference sequence). V was clipped by 5 bases and J by 0 bases, with 16 bases between them.

The chain is built from TRBV7-8 and TRBJ1-5; TRBD1 might be the D (5 bases). The CDR3 length is 14 residues. V was trimmed by 5 bases and J by 3 bases, leaving 11 bases between them. Per the germline V gene, CDR1 is SGHVS and CDR2 is FQNEAQ. The CDR3 DNA is TGTGCCAGCAGCCGCGACAGCTACAATCAGCCCCAGCATTTT. Translated: CASSRDSYNQPQHF.

The chain joins TRBV27 to TRBJ2-7; possibly TRBD1 for D (6 bases). Germline values: CDR1 MNHEY, CDR2 SMNVEV (reference sequence). The V gene lost 3 bases and the J gene lost 4 bases, with 10 bases spanning the gap. This CDR3 spans 13 amino acids. Here the CDR3 reads CASSFGTGYEQYF. In nucleotides, the CDR3 is TGTGCCAGCAGTTTCGGTACAGGGTACGAGCAGTACTTC.

The chain recombines TRBV10-2 with TRBJ2-3, with a tentative D call TRBD2 (5 bases). Trimming took 6 bases from V and 5 from J, leaving 6 bases between them. CDR3 size: 11 residues. In germline, CDR1 is WSHSY, CDR2 SAAADI. In nucleotides, the CDR3 is TGCGCCAGCAGCCGGGGAGATACGCAGTATTTT. Amino acids: CASSRGDTQYF.